The next 25 T cell receptor beta chains were all read from a single sample in a study of blood T cell repertoires in COVID-19. Sequencing was performed with immunoSEQ multiplex PCR; in TCRdb, only in-frame clones are kept and a portion is missing. The data show approximately 260,000 clones, roughly 80% seen once. Sequences were obtained from peripheral blood. The receptors derive from a woman aged 35 to 49 with active or convalescent COVID-19.

J is TRBJ2-7 and V is TRBV5-1, with a weak D call TRBD2 (6 bases). With 0 bases removed from V and 2 bases from J, the gap between germline ends came to 12 bases. CDR3 length equals 15 residues. Germline V lookup: CDR1 SGHRS, CDR2 YFSETQ. CDR3 loop: CASSLDIGGTYEQYV. The CDR3 DNA reads TGCGCCAGCAGCTTGGATATTGGAGGGACCTACGAGCAGTACGTC.

The rearrangement joins TRBV10-3 to TRBJ1-3, with 11 bases aligning to TRBD1. V dropped 0 bases and J dropped 5; count of bases not matched to a gene: 6. From germline, CDR1 is ENHRY and CDR2 SYGVKD. This CDR3 spans 17 amino acids. CDR3 protein: CAISESSGQGARNTIYF. The CDR3, as DNA: TGTGCCATCAGTGAGTCTTCCGGACAGGGGGCAAGAAACACCATATATTTT.

This rearrangement joins TRBV5-1 to TRBJ1-2; no firm D call. The V gene's germline CDR1 is SGHRS and CDR2 YFSETQ. The CDR3 has 12 amino acids. The V gene lost 4 bases and the J gene lost 5 bases, with 9 bases spanning the gap. The CDR3 bases are TGCGCCAGCAGCCAGGACTCGTATGGCTACACCTTC. As protein: CASSQDSYGYTF. The full variable domain, in which reference TRBV5-1 and TRBJ1-2 provide the parts outside the CDR3, is KAGVTQTPRYLIKTRGQQVTLSCSPISGHRSVSWYQQTPGQGLQFLFEYFSETQRNKGNFPGRFSGRQFSNSRSEMNVSTLELGDSALYLCASSQDSYGYTFGSGTRLTVV.

This chain's CDR3 is CASSHRTSPHPGEQFF. Written as DNA, the CDR3 is TGTGCCAGCAGCCATAGGACTAGCCCGCACCCGGGAGAGCAGTTCTTC. V gene TRBV3-1 (or the pseudogene TRBV3-2) combines with J gene TRBJ2-1, with TRBD2 identical over 8 bases. This CDR3 spans 16 amino acids. V trimming: 3 bases; J trimming: 10 bases; junction bases outside the gene matches: 14. CDR1 and CDR2 (germline): LGHDT, YNNKEL (reference sequence).

Concerning this clone: This same CDR3 is encoded by further DNA sequences in the sample. The gene calls are TRBV19 and TRBJ2-6; D is perhaps TRBD2 (6 bases). This CDR3 is 16 amino acids long. V lost 3 bases and J 1 base, leaving 10 bases between the germline ends. In germline, CDR1 is LNHDA, CDR2 SQIVND (reference sequence). As DNA, the CDR3 is TGTGCCAGTAGTATCCAGGGAGGATCTGGGGCCAACGTCCTGACTTTC. Its protein product is CASSIQGGSGANVLTF.

The chain couples TRBV12-1 to TRBJ1-2. TRBV12-1 is a pseudogene locus. The CDR3 covers 18 residues. CDR3 sequence (DNA): TGTGCCAGCAGCCTTTGGACCCGTTGGGATGGGGAGTACACTGGCTACACCTTC. Its translation is CASSLWTRWDGEYTGYTF.

This sequence joins TRBV6-5 and TRBJ1-6, with D unresolved. Trimming took off 2 bases at V and 9 bases at J, with 8 bases between the two ends. CDR1 is MNHEY and CDR2 is SVGAGI in the germline V gene. The CDR3 has 13 amino acids. The CDR3 protein is CASSYRRVSPLHF. The DNA of the CDR3 is TGTGCCAGCAGTTACCGCCGGGTTTCACCCCTCCACTTT.

Only one count was recorded for this clone. The rearrangement links TRBV28 to TRBJ1-4, with D maybe TRBD1 (5 bases). Trimming cost V 4 bases and J 2 bases, with 20 bases left between them. The V gene's germline CDR1 is MDHEN and CDR2 SYDVKM. This CDR3 region has 18 residues. DNA of the CDR3: TGTGCCAGCAGTTGGAGTTTTTCGGGGGGTGGTACTAATGAAAAACTGTTTTTT. Amino acid sequence: CASSWSFSGGGTNEKLFF.

The sample holds one count of this clone. The chain is built from TRBV7-2 and TRBJ2-7, with 9 bases aligning to TRBD2. The trim removed 1 base at V and 2 bases at J, leaving 3 bases unmatched. The CDR3 consists of 15 residues. From germline, CDR1 is SGHTA and CDR2 FQGNSA. CDR3 region: CASSLDASGAYEQYF. The CDR3, as DNA: TGTGCCAGCAGCTTAGATGCTAGCGGGGCCTACGAGCAGTACTTC.

This chain uses TRBV5-1 with TRBJ2-5; D may be TRBD1 (6 bases). The germline CDR1 and CDR2 sequences are SGHRS and YFSETQ. There are 15 residues in the CDR3. V dropped 1 base and J dropped 5 bases, with 15 bases sitting between them. CDR3 sequence: CASSLNRAGGETQYF. Written as DNA, the CDR3 is TGCGCCAGCAGCTTGAACAGGGCTGGCGGGGAGACCCAGTACTTC.

The V gene is TRBV6-6, the J gene TRBJ1-3; D might be TRBD1 (6 bases). This CDR3 comprises 16 residues. CDR1 and CDR2 from the germline V gene are MNHNY and SVGAGI (reference sequence). Trimming stripped 2 bases from V and 0 bases from J, with 11 bases between. CDR3 protein: CASSYPQGSSGNTIYF. Here the CDR3 DNA reads TGTGCCAGCAGTTACCCACAGGGTTCCTCTGGAAACACCATATATTTT.

The chain links TRBV27 to TRBJ2-2, with TRBD1 identical over 7 bases. The CDR3 totals 16 residues. Germline V lookup: CDR1 MNHEY, CDR2 SMNVEV (reference sequence). With V trimmed by 7 bases and J by 0 bases, 8 bases remained unmatched. CDR3 nucleotide sequence: TGTGCCAGCAATGCCGTCGGGACAGCGAACACCGGGGAGCTGTTTTTT. The encoded protein is CASNAVGTANTGELFF.

This clone was counted a single time. The J gene is TRBJ2-1, the V gene TRBV5-1; tentative D call: TRBD2 (5 bases). The CDR3 is 15 residues long. The V and J ends lost 1 base and 8 bases respectively, with 16 bases between them. In germline, CDR1 is SGHRS, CDR2 YFSETQ. CDR3 protein: CASSLTTRPADEQFF. CDR3 DNA: TGCGCCAGCAGCTTGACTACTAGACCCGCGGATGAGCAGTTCTTC.

The V gene is TRBV28, the J gene TRBJ1-5, with 7 bases aligning to TRBD1. J gave up 6 bases and V 5 bases, and 7 bases lay outside the gene matches. CDR1 and CDR2 (germline): MDHEN, SYDVKM. The CDR3 runs to 14 residues. In DNA form, the CDR3 reads TGTGCCAGCAGTCCTCAGGGGGGCGGTCAGCCCCAGCATTTT. Protein sequence: CASSPQGGGQPQHF.

The rearrangement links TRBV7-3 to TRBJ2-3; 9 bases match TRBD1. Per germline, CDR1 SGHTA and CDR2 FQGTGA. J lost 1 base, V lost 5 bases, and 4 bases had no gene match. This CDR3 is built from 15 residues. CDR3 in amino acids: CASSNRDRGTDTQYF. In nucleotides, the CDR3 is TGTGCCAGCAGCAACCGGGACAGGGGCACAGATACGCAGTATTTT.

The V call is TRBV5-6, the J call TRBJ1-1; TRBD1 might be the D (5 bases). Germline CDR1 and CDR2: SGHDT and YYEEEE. The CDR3 runs 16 residues. The V gene lost 1 base and the J gene lost 0 bases, with 13 bases spanning the gap. CDR3 region: CASSLRAGSMNTEAFF. The DNA for the CDR3 is TGTGCCAGCAGCTTGCGGGCAGGGTCTATGAACACTGAAGCTTTCTTT.

This clone was detected once. The genes are TRBV6-5 and TRBJ2-1; tentative D call: TRBD2 (7 bases). Germline lookup yields CDR1 MNHEY and CDR2 SVGAGI. The CDR3 has 15 residues. Trimming took off 10 bases at V and 4 bases at J, with 20 bases between the two ends. CDR3 sequence (DNA): TGTGCCACCAGCCCCAGCCGGGGGGCTTACAATGAGCAGTTCTTC. This sequence encodes CATSPSRGAYNEQFF.

Only a few counts were recorded for this clone. The chain links TRBV29-1 to TRBJ1-6; 9 positions match TRBD1. The CDR3 totals 15 residues. Trimming took 3 bases from V and 6 from J; bases not matched to a gene: 6. Germline CDR1 and CDR2: SQVTM and ANQGSEA. CDR3 sequence reads: CSVDSPTGGNSPLHF. The DNA of the CDR3 is TGCAGCGTTGATTCACCGACAGGGGGTAATTCACCCCTCCACTTT.

V gene TRBV6-4 combines with J gene TRBJ1-3; D remains ambiguous. Germline V CDR1 and CDR2: MRHNA, SNTAGT. CDR3 length: 13 amino acids. The V and J ends lost 8 bases and 4 bases respectively, with 12 bases between them. The CDR3 DNA sequence: TGTGCCAGCCGAGTCGGGTACGGAAACACCATATATTTT. Amino acid sequence: CASRVGYGNTIYF.

The chain links TRBV28 to TRBJ2-3, with 9 bases aligning to TRBD1. The V gene's germline CDR1 is MDHEN and CDR2 SYDVKM. The CDR3 is 13 residues long. J was trimmed by 3 bases and V by 6 bases; bases with no gene match: 1. The CDR3 DNA follows: TGTGCCAGCAGCGGGACAGGGACAGATACGCAGTATTTT. Its protein product is CASSGTGTDTQYF. Looking up the rest from reference TRBV28 and TRBJ2-3 gives the full variable domain: DVKVTQSSRYLVKRTGEKVFLECVQDMDHENMFWYRQDPGLGLRLIYFSYDVKMKEKGDIPEGYSVSREKKERFSLILESASTNQTSMYLCASSGTGTDTQYFGPGTRLTVL.

There are many counts of this clone. This chain connects TRBV11-2 to TRBJ1-2; D not certain. The germline gives CDR1 SGHAT, CDR2 FQNNGV. This CDR3 comprises 14 residues. V dropped 1 base and J dropped 2 bases, with 8 bases sitting between them. The CDR3 region has the DNA TGTGCCAGCAGCTTAGCTGGCGGAAACTATGGCTACACCTTC. This encodes CASSLAGGNYGYTF.

The J gene is TRBJ2-7, the V gene TRBV5-1; 8 bases map to TRBD1. J lost 7 bases, V lost 2 bases, and 8 bases had no gene match. Germline V gene lookup returns CDR1 SGHRS and CDR2 YFSETQ. This CDR3 is 14 amino acids long. The CDR3 DNA is TGCGCCAGCAGCTTAGGACAGGGAACGGGGGAGCAGTACGTC. As protein: CASSLGQGTGEQYV.

The chain employs TRBV28 and TRBJ1-4; TRBD1 aligns across 8 bases. V lost 5 bases and J lost 8; bases outside the gene matches: 13. The CDR3 consists of 16 residues. Germline V gene data show CDR1 as MDHEN and CDR2 as SYDVKM. The CDR3: CASSVAIGTGKEKLFF. CDR3 sequence (DNA): TGTGCCAGCAGTGTCGCCATCGGGACAGGTAAGGAAAAACTGTTTTTT.

This clone was seen only a few times. The chain joins TRBV9 to TRBJ2-5; TRBD1 might be the D (5 bases). The CDR3 contains 14 residues. Germline V gives CDR1 SGDLS, CDR2 YYNGEE. V was cut by 3 bases and J by 6 bases, with 15 bases left in between. The CDR3 coding sequence is TGTGCCAGCAGCGGGACACAGGTTGGGAAGACCCAGTACTTC. This codes for CASSGTQVGKTQYF.

This clone has at least ten counts. This chain uses TRBV7-5 with TRBJ1-1; the D call in the table, TRBD1, was not verified against the DNA. TRBV7-5 is reported as a pseudogene. The CDR3 runs to 15 residues. For the CDR3, the DNA is TGTGTCAGAAGTCCTCCAGGGCAGACCAACACTGAAGCTTTCTTT. This translates into CVRSPPGQTNTEAFF.